Following are 13 T cell receptor beta chains from one sample sequenced in a study of blood T cell repertoires in COVID-19. Sequenced by immunoSEQ multiplex PCR; TCRdb stores in-frame clones only, minus some. This table has about 170,000 clones, over 80% appearing once. Sequencing used peripheral blood. These receptor sequences come from a woman aged 80 or older with active or convalescent COVID-19.

This chain uses TRBV20-1 with TRBJ1-5; D gene uncertain. Germline-derived CDR1 and CDR2 are DFQATT and SNEGSKA (reference sequence). The CDR3 spans 9 residues. The CDR3 here is CIPNQPQHF. For the CDR3, the DNA is TGCATTCCGAATCAGCCCCAGCATTTT.

CDR3 loop: CASSTRQGSNTGELFF. CDR3 sequence (DNA): TGTGCCAGCAGCACTAGACAGGGCTCGAACACCGGGGAGCTGTTTTTT. The chain recombines TRBV7-2 with TRBJ2-2, with 7 bases identical to TRBD1. CDR3 length: 16 residues. The germline V gene has CDR1 SGHTA and CDR2 FQGNSA. Trimming at V came to 5 bases and at J to 0 bases, leaving 6 bases not matched to a gene.

The V gene is TRBV6-2 or TRBV6-3, the J gene TRBJ1-2; no clear D gene. This CDR3 region has 14 residues. The germline V gene encodes CDR1 MNHEY and CDR2 SVGEGT. V lost 4 bases, J lost 3 bases, and 12 bases lay in between. CDR3 loop: CASSWVQPYYGYTF. The CDR3 DNA is TGTGCCAGCAGTTGGGTACAGCCCTACTATGGCTACACCTTC.

The V call is TRBV11-3, the J call TRBJ1-1, with a possible D match to TRBD1 (6 bases). Trimming shortened V by 2 bases and J by 1 base, and 14 bases separated the two germline ends. Germline CDR1 and CDR2: SGHNT and YENEEA. This CDR3 spans 16 amino acids. This CDR3 reads CASSLWRGGQNTEAFF. CDR3 coding DNA: TGTGCCAGCAGCTTATGGAGGGGGGGGCAGAACACTGAAGCTTTCTTT.

The V call is TRBV25-1, the J call TRBJ1-4; D is undetermined. Germline assignment: CDR1 MGHDK and CDR2 SYGVNS. This CDR3 spans 14 amino acids. V lost 8 bases and J lost 4, with 14 bases in between. The CDR3 nucleotides are TGTGCCAGCTCCGTAGGCGGGTTTAATGAAAAACTGTTTTTT. This sequence encodes CASSVGGFNEKLFF.

V and J are TRBV19 and TRBJ1-2, with a tentative D call TRBD1 (6 bases). The CDR3 runs to 16 residues. Germline V gene lookup returns CDR1 LNHDA and CDR2 SQIVND (reference sequence). The V end lost 7 bases, the J end lost 0 bases, and 18 bases lay between the germline ends. This CDR3 is CASTWTQGVPNYGYTF. CDR3 DNA: TGTGCCAGTACGTGGACACAGGGAGTTCCTAACTATGGCTACACCTTC.

V and J are TRBV29-1 and TRBJ2-7; no clear D gene. This CDR3 is 12 amino acids long. Germline CDR1 SQVTM, CDR2 ANQGSEA. Trimming left V 4 bases short and J 2 bases short, with 9 bases between. The CDR3 loop reads CSVVGQAYEQYF. The DNA for the CDR3 is TGCAGCGTTGTAGGCCAGGCCTACGAGCAGTACTTC.

The chain uses TRBV4-3 and TRBJ1-4, with 9 bases lining up with TRBD1. J gave up 2 bases and V 4 bases, and 5 bases lay outside the gene matches. The germline V gene encodes CDR1 LGHNA and CDR2 YSLEER. This CDR3 has 16 amino acids. CDR3 DNA sequence: TGCGCCAGCAGCCGATCGGACAGGGGTACTAATGAAAAACTGTTTTTT. Its protein product is CASSRSDRGTNEKLFF.

The gene calls are TRBV3-1 (or the pseudogene TRBV3-2) and TRBJ1-2; D is perhaps TRBD1 (5 bases). The CDR3 has 16 amino acids. Germline V CDR1 and CDR2: LGHDT, YNNKEL (reference sequence). Trimming left V 2 bases short and J 4 bases short, with 17 bases between. The CDR3 DNA reads TGTGCCAGCAGCCAAAGTCCCAGGGAAGTGGGCTATGGCTACACCTTC. It codes for CASSQSPREVGYGYTF.

This chain uses TRBV10-3 with TRBJ1-1; a weak D match, TRBD1 (6 bases). V lost 3 bases, J lost 1 base, and 9 bases lay in between. Germline values: CDR1 ENHRY, CDR2 SYGVKD. This CDR3 contains 14 residues. The CDR3, as DNA: TGTGCCATCAGTGAAGGGGGGGGGAACACTGAAGCTTTCTTT. It specifies CAISEGGGNTEAFF.

V and J are TRBV5-1 and TRBJ2-1; TRBD1 agrees at 9 bases. The trim removed 4 bases at V and 4 bases at J, leaving 6 bases unmatched. Germline assignment: CDR1 SGHRS and CDR2 YFSETQ. The CDR3 runs to 15 residues. CDR3 loop: CASSTGGGRYNEQFF. CDR3 in DNA: TGCGCCAGCAGCACAGGGGGCGGTAGGTACAATGAGCAGTTCTTC.

The rearrangement links TRBV7-9 to TRBJ2-5; TRBD2 matches 9 bases. CDR1 SEHNR and CDR2 FQNEAQ come from the germline V gene (reference sequence). This CDR3 spans 16 amino acids. The V and J ends lost 5 bases and 4 bases, in that order; junction bases with no gene match: 11. The CDR3 DNA sequence: TGTGCCAGCAGCCCGAGCGGGGGGCCGGTTTTAGAGACCCAGTACTTC. It encodes CASSPSGGPVLETQYF.

Of note for this clone: The sample has other DNA sequences that encode this CDR3 too. The chain carries TRBV30 and TRBJ1-1; D ambiguous. Germline CDR1 is GTSNPN and CDR2 is SVGIG (reference sequence). Trimming took off 0 bases at V and 8 bases at J, with 7 bases between the two ends. This CDR3 has 11 amino acids. In nucleotides, the CDR3 is TGTGCCTGGAGTGTACGAGTAGAAGCTTTCTTT. This sequence encodes CAWSVRVEAFF. The variable domain in full, with the rest retrieved from reference TRBV30 and TRBJ1-1, is SQTIHQWPATLVQPVGSPLSLECTVEGTSNPNLYWYRQAAGRGLQLLFYSVGIGQISSEVPQNLSASRPQDRQFILSSKKLLLSDSGFYLCAWSVRVEAFFGQGTRLTVV.